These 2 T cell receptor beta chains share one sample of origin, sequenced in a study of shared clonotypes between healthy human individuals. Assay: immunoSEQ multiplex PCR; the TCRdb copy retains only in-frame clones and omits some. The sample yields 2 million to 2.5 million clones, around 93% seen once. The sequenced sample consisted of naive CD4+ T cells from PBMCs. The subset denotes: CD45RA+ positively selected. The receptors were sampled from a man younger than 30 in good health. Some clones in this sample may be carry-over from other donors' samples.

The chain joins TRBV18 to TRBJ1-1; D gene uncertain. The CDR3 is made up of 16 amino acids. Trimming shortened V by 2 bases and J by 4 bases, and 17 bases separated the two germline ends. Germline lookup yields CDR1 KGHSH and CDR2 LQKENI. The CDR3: CASSPNNVGLATEAFF. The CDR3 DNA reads TGTGCCAGCTCACCAAATAACGTAGGGTTGGCCACTGAAGCTTTCTTT.

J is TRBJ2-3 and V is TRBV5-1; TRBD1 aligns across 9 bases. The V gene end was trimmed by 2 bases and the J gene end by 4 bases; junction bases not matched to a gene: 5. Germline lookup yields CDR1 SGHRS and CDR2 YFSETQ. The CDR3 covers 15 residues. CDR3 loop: CASSFTGQGADTQYF. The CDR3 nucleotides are TGCGCCAGCAGCTTTACGGGACAGGGCGCAGATACGCAGTATTTT.